These T cell receptor beta chains were read from a single sample in a study of cytomegalovirus exposure and HLA in healthy donors. TCRdb's table, derived via immunoSEQ multiplex PCR, lists solely in-frame clones and lacks some. The table records under 150,000 clones, 60% to 80% of them present only once. Sequencing was performed on PBMCs. The receptors derive from a man aged 50 to 59 in good health and CMV-seronegative. Both conserved end residues are part of each CDR3. D genes are given only for firm matches. Rows give clone size only sometimes, using once, few, many, or a class for an expanded clone.

d_call	j_call	v_call	clone_size	cdr3_aa	cdr3_nt
.	TRBJ2-3	TRBV4-3	.	CASSQASSDTQYF	TGCGCCAGCAGCCAAGCTAGTTCAGATACGCAGTATTTT
.	TRBJ2-3	TRBV5-4	few	CASSLEVAAGTDTQYF	TGTGCCAGCAGCTTGGAAGTAGCGGCTGGCACAGATACGCAGTATTTT
TRBD1	TRBJ1-2	TRBV4-3	many	CASSQLGLGGTSYGYTF	TGCGCCAGCAGCCAATTAGGGCTAGGGGGCACAAGCTACGGCTACACCTTC
TRBD1	TRBJ2-7	TRBV5-4	.	CASSPGTGPYEQYF	TGTGCCAGCAGCCCCGGGACAGGGCCCTACGAGCAGTACTTC
.	TRBJ2-3	TRBV11-2	few	CASSLDLTDTQYF	TGTGCCAGCAGCTTAGATCTCACAGATACGCAGTATTTT
TRBD1	TRBJ2-6	TRBV6-5	.	CASSLTGAGANVLTF	TGTGCCAGCAGTCTTACAGGGGCTGGGGCCAACGTCCTGACTTTC
TRBD1	TRBJ1-1	TRBV18	few	CASSPSQGQNTEAFF	TGTGCCAGCTCACCATCACAGGGGCAGAACACTGAAGCTTTCTTT
TRBD1	TRBJ2-7	TRBV5-1	.	CASSRTGSSNYEQYF	TGCGCCAGCAGCAGGACAGGGTCGTCCAACTACGAGCAGTACTTC
TRBD2	TRBJ2-7	TRBV5-7	few	CASSLGGLEPPYEQYF	TGTGCCAGCAGCTTGGGGGGACTAGAACCCCCCTACGAGCAGTACTTC
TRBD2	TRBJ2-7	TRBV27	.	CASSGTGTSGSYEQYF	TGTGCCAGCAGCGGGACCGGGACTAGCGGGAGTTACGAGCAGTACTTC
TRBD1	TRBJ2-7	TRBV7-2	once	CASSLGQGARYEQYF	TGTGCCAGCAGCTTAGGACAGGGGGCGCGATACGAGCAGTACTTC
TRBD1	TRBJ1-1	TRBV27	.	CASSLGGQGGFGAFF	TGTGCCAGCAGTTTGGGAGGACAGGGGGGGTTCGGAGCTTTCTTT
.	TRBJ1-4	TRBV7-9	.	CASSLVGLQTEKLFF	TGTGCCAGCAGCTTAGTCGGACTTCAAACTGAAAAACTGTTTTTT
TRBD1	TRBJ2-7	TRBV29-1	.	CSATQGVNEQYF	TGCAGCGCAACTCAGGGGGTCAACGAGCAGTACTTC
.	TRBJ2-7	TRBV2	.	CASSLARGQTYEQYF	TGTGCCAGCAGCCTTGCTCGTGGACAGACCTACGAGCAGTACTTC
TRBD1	TRBJ1-6	TRBV11-2	.	CASSLTGTGNSPLHF	TGTGCCAGCAGCTTGACCGGGACAGGCAATTCACCCCTCCACTTT
.	TRBJ2-2	TRBV28	.	CASRQGGNTGELFF	TGTGCCAGCCGACAGGGAGGTAACACCGGGGAGCTGTTTTTT
TRBD2	TRBJ2-2	TRBV9	.	CASSLRLAAGELFF	TGTGCCAGCAGCCTTCGACTAGCTGCCGGGGAGCTGTTTTTT
.	TRBJ2-2	TRBV7-2	.	CASSVRVVGGEAGELFF	TGTGCCAGCAGCGTCCGGGTCGTGGGAGGCGAGGCCGGGGAGCTGTTTTTT
.	TRBJ2-3	TRBV28	.	CASSFGVTDTQYF	TGTGCCAGCAGTTTCGGAGTCACAGATACGCAGTATTTT
TRBD2	TRBJ2-7	TRBV4-2	once	CASSLAGTTEQYF	TGTGCCAGCAGCCTCGCTGGGACTACCGAGCAGTACTTC
.	TRBJ2-3	TRBV19	.	CASSISPSVITDTQYF	TGTGCCAGTAGTATAAGCCCTTCGGTGATCACAGATACGCAGTATTTT
TRBD1	TRBJ1-2	TRBV30	.	CAWDRGVNYGYTF	TGTGCCTGGGACAGGGGGGTGAACTATGGCTACACCTTC
TRBD2	TRBJ2-3	TRBV9	.	CASSVGTSGTPDTQYF	TGTGCCAGCAGCGTAGGGACTAGCGGGACCCCAGATACGCAGTATTTT
.	TRBJ2-1	TRBV5-1	.	CASSPYAGTHNEQFF	TGCGCCAGCAGCCCATACGCCGGGACACACAATGAGCAGTTCTTC
TRBD1	TRBJ1-5	TRBV10-3	.	CAISATGGNQPQHF	TGTGCCATCAGTGCCACAGGGGGCAATCAGCCCCAGCATTTT
TRBD1	TRBJ1-2	TRBV7-2	few	CASSPRTGSNYGYTF	TGTGCCAGCAGCCCTCGGACAGGGTCGAACTATGGCTACACCTTC
.	TRBJ2-5	TRBV5-1	.	CASSLFREGGQETQYF	TGCGCCAGCAGCTTGTTTAGGGAGGGGGGGCAAGAGACCCAGTACTTC
TRBD2	TRBJ2-2	TRBV5-1	.	CASSLTSGSTGELFF	TGCGCCAGCAGCCTGACTAGCGGAAGCACCGGGGAGCTGTTTTTT
.	TRBJ1-1	TRBV29-1	many	CSVLDTTKAFF	TGCAGCGTTCTTGACACGACCAAAGCTTTCTTT
TRBD1	TRBJ2-2	TRBV27	.	CASSLYPGGITTNTGELFF	TGTGCCAGCAGTTTATATCCAGGGGGAATAACTACGAACACCGGGGAGCTGTTTTTT
TRBD1	TRBJ1-5	TRBV28	.	CASASGTGLQPQHF	TGTGCCAGCGCCTCCGGGACAGGGTTACAGCCCCAGCATTTT
.	TRBJ1-3	TRBV7-2	.	CASSLSGSGNTIYF	TGTGCCAGCAGCTTATCCGGGTCTGGAAACACCATATATTTT
TRBD2	TRBJ2-1	TRBV5-4	.	CASSSGTSGTSSYNEQFF	TGTGCCAGCAGCTCCGGGACTAGCGGGACCAGCTCCTACAATGAGCAGTTCTTC
TRBD2	TRBJ2-7	TRBV7-9	.	CASSRTSGNVYEQYF	TGTGCCAGCAGCCGGACTAGCGGGAATGTCTACGAGCAGTACTTC
TRBD1	TRBJ2-2	TRBV9	.	CASSLGQGSTGELFF	TGTGCCAGCAGCCTGGGACAGGGATCCACCGGGGAGCTGTTTTTT
.	TRBJ2-2	TRBV15	.	CATSREGVGGELFF	TGTGCCACCAGCAGAGAAGGAGTAGGCGGGGAGCTGTTTTTT